This record concerns one T cell receptor beta chain sequence. There is no known antigen for this receptor. Base qualities were left out, and no much larger clone turns up one base away. Trimming takes 6 bases from V and 7 bases from J, and the germline ends sit 16 bases apart. Spanning cysteine to phenylalanine, the CDR3 consists of 13 amino acids. This entry keeps only the CDR3 DNA: 39 bases, framed from base 1. Each collaborating institution followed its own protocols to collect whole blood in K2EDTA tubes. For TCRbeta analysis, collaborators shipped samples in one of three forms: frozen whole blood, isolated PBMCs, or DNA extracted from either of those sample types. The record originates from a study of blood T cell repertoires in COVID-19 (dated by TCRdb to 2018 to 2021). Looking at the study overall: Samples from collaborators originated in the United States, Italy and Spain and spanned both the acute and convalescent phases of COVID-19. Sample metadata almost always included a de-identified subject ID, COVID-19 status, age in years and sex. The samples were drawn from two sources: the first 160 participants of the ongoing ImmuneRACE study, and approximately 1,300 subjects contributed by 6 global collaborators. The dataset comprised deeply sampled blood TCRbeta repertoires from subjects exposed to, actively infected with, or recovered from COVID-19. The repertoires were released in a freely available public database meant as a resource for research on the immune response to SARS-CoV-2. Where HLA class I and class II types were available, the types were taken from metadata supplied by the sample provider, not from assay-based typing. The prospective study material was composed of cDNA or gDNA derived from T cells, B-cell-depleted T cells, or PBMCs.

The immunoSEQ Assay, a bias-controlled multiplex PCR, was used to amplify TCRbeta CDR3 regions from genomic DNA. The paper's data handling went like this. The number of nucleated cells in each sample was estimated by amplification of reference gene primers within the assay. To quantify the absolute abundance of each unique TCRbeta CDR3 rearrangement, sequence reads were collapsed and filtered. Productive Simpson clonality was computed per sample as the square root of Simpson's diversity index over productive rearrangements. TCRdb holds this immuneACCESS table with in-frame rearrangements only. Some clones are missing; in checked studies, unresolved V genes explain under half, and the rest has no known cause. V and J calls and clone size follow that table, whereas D and trimming were derived from the DNA. For this sample the table gives roughly 260,000 clones, of which under 85% were detected only once. Clones ranked in the top ten supply 4% of the sample.

General conclusions and limits of the study: Clinical and demographic metadata were provided uncurated, with the amount varying by source and participant.

The rearranged segments are TRBV12-3 or TRBV12-4 and TRBJ2-7; a weak D assignment points to TRBD1 (6 bases agree). Source material: peripheral blood. The clonotype originates from a woman between 40 and 50 years old with active or convalescent COVID-19. This receptor has the CDR3 CASSPQQGWEQYF. The nucleotide sequence reads as follows: TGTGCCAGCAGCCCCCAACAGGGCTGGGAGCAGTACTTC.